The 22 T cell receptor beta chains below come from one sample, sequenced in a study of tumor-infiltrating lymphocytes in primary liver carcinoma. A constant-region primer served to make TCR beta cDNA from about 530 ng total RNA. It was through three nested multiplex PCR rounds of slightly modified ARM-PCR that TCR beta libraries arose. It was with TRBV1-TRBV30 forward primers and a C-beta reverse primer that the first two PCR rounds were run, at about 10 cycles each. TCRdb ran MiXCR on the multiplex PCR reads and lists one entry per CDR3 protein. The sample lists about 200,000 distinct CDR3 sequences, approximately 80% occurring once. For each extraction, RNA and DNA were obtained together from 20-30 mg of unsorted bulk tissue. The source material was tumor tissue from primary liver carcinoma. All receptors come from a man aged 40-49 years with primary liver carcinoma and hepatitis B virus infection.

The chain carries TRBV28 and TRBJ2-1; a weak D match, TRBD2 (6 bases). This CDR3 comprises 16 residues. V gave up 7 bases and J gave up 6 bases, with 22 bases separating them. Per germline, CDR1 MDHEN and CDR2 SYDVKM. The CDR3 is CASIHPERRGFNEQFF. For the CDR3, the DNA is TGTGCCAGCATCCACCCGGAGCGGAGGGGCTTCAATGAGCAGTTCTTC.

In regard to this clonotype: The CDR3 does not close with the conserved phenylalanine or tryptophan, likely indicating a read error. It is unclear where the CDR3 begins or ends on the DNA, so no DNA is shown, and the CDR3 is as TCRdb lists it. The chain uses TRBV29-1 and TRBJ2-1; the table's D call, TRBD2, has no DNA check behind it. CDR1 is SQVTM, CDR2 ANQGSEA, per germline. The CDR3 is 13 amino acids in total, end residues counted. The CDR3 spells CSVALADYNEQFI.

About this clonotype itself: A much larger clone differs from this one at a single base, so this may be a read error. The chain links TRBV7-9 to TRBJ2-1; 7 positions match TRBD2. CDR3 length: 16 amino acids. Germline assignment: CDR1 SEHNR and CDR2 FQNEAQ (reference sequence). V lost 1 base and J lost 9; bases outside the gene matches: 12. Written as DNA, the CDR3 is TGTGCCAGCAGCTTAGGGATTGGACTAGTAGGTATTGAGCAGTTCTTC. Amino acids: CASSLGIGLVGIEQFF.

A note on this clonotype: At one boundary the junction diverges from the germline segment, which might be a read error. CDR3 sequence (DNA): TGTGCCAGCACCCCTAGCTCAATCAAGGGTACTGGGCGGGAGATCCAGTACTTC. Its protein product is CASTPSSIKGTGREIQYF. The chain combines TRBV11-2 with TRBJ2-5, with 7 bases identical to TRBD2. The length of the CDR3 is 18 residues. Germline assignment: CDR1 SGHAT and CDR2 FQNNGV.

The chain recombines TRBV12-3 or TRBV12-4 with TRBJ1-5; 8 bases align to TRBD1. This CDR3 is 17 amino acids long. V lost 5 bases to trimming and J lost 2 bases; unmatched junction nucleotides: 11. The CDR3 DNA is TGTGCCAGCAGTCGAACTAACAGGGGGGGAGGCAATCAGCCCCAGCATTTT. Its translation is CASSRTNRGGGNQPQHF.

About this clonotype: Mismatch with germline at one junction end may stem from a read error. This chain connects TRBV29-1 to TRBJ2-5, with D possibly being TRBD2 (5 bases). This CDR3 region has 15 residues. Germline CDR1 SQVTM, CDR2 ANQGSEA. This CDR3 reads CSVEFAAGRSETQNF. CDR3 nucleotides: TGCAGCGTTGAATTCGCGGCGGGTAGATCGGAAACCCAGAACTTC. The whole variable domain, filled in from reference TRBV29-1 and TRBJ2-5, reads SAVISQKPSRDICQRGTSLTIQCQVDSQVTMMFWYRQQPGQSLTLIATANQGSEATYESGFVIDKFPISRPNLTFSTLTVSNMSPEDSSIYLCSVEFAAGRSETQNFGPGTRLLVL.

In regard to this clonotype: The junction and the germline gene differ at one end; a read error may be behind it. This chain links TRBV6-5 with TRBJ1-3, with 7 bases that match TRBD1. The CDR3 spans 15 residues. Germline loops: CDR1 MNHEY, CDR2 SVGAGI. The CDR3 DNA is TGTGCCAGCAGCCTAGGGGGCCACTCTGCAAACACCATATATTTT. It translates to CASSLGGHSANTIYF.

The chain carries TRBV6-5 and TRBJ2-1; no definite D call. The CDR3 covers 14 residues. Trimming left V 2 bases short and J 7 bases short, with 12 bases between. Germline V CDR1 and CDR2: MNHEY, SVGAGI. The CDR3 DNA reads TGTGCCAGCAGTTACAAGATTAGTTTTAATGAGCAGTTCTTC. It translates to CASSYKISFNEQFF.

About this clonotype itself: The germline gene is not matched at one end of the junction; a read error may be the cause. V gene TRBV5-1 combines with J gene TRBJ2-5; D uncertain. The CDR3 runs to 12 residues. The germline gives CDR1 SGHRS, CDR2 YFSETQ. The DNA of the CDR3 is TGCGACAGCAGCTTAGAGGAAGAGATCCAGTACTTC. Its translation: CDSSLEEEIQYF. The complete variable domain, with remaining parts taken from reference TRBV5-1 and TRBJ2-5, reads KAGVTQTPRYLIKTRGQQVTLSCSPISGHRSVSWYQQTPGQGLQFLFEYFSETQRNKGNFPGRFSGRQFSNSRSEMNVSTLELGDSALYLCDSSLEEEIQYFGPGTRLLVL.

A remark on this clonotype: An end of the junction differs from the germline gene, which may be a read error. The chain recombines TRBV6-1 with TRBJ2-5; D is unclear. The CDR3 runs to 14 residues. Germline CDR1 MNHNS, CDR2 SASEGT. CDR3 DNA: TGTGCCAACAGTGGTGAAGGCGGTGGGGAGACCCAGTACTTC. Its protein product is CANSGEGGGETQYF.

This clonotype is a singleton in its sample. This chain links TRBV19 with TRBJ2-7, with 8 positions matching TRBD1. V trimming: 10 bases; J trimming: 5 bases; junction bases outside the gene matches: 7. CDR3 size: 12 residues. In germline, CDR1 is LNHDA, CDR2 SQIVND (reference sequence). The CDR3 is CATSQGGHEQYF. The CDR3 coding sequence is TGTGCCACCTCACAGGGGGGCCACGAGCAGTACTTC.

This clonotype is judged medium-sized. J is TRBJ1-1 and V is TRBV11-3; no clear D. Per germline, CDR1 SGHNT and CDR2 YENEEA. This CDR3 contains 13 residues. The V and J ends lost 5 bases and 4 bases respectively, with 11 bases between them. CDR3 sequence reads: CASSKATGTEAFF. CDR3 DNA sequence: TGTGCCAGCAGCAAGGCCACGGGCACTGAAGCTTTCTTT.

Regarding this clonotype: This CDR3 is missing its conserved last phenylalanine or tryptophan, likely due to a read error. J is TRBJ1-1 and V is TRBV11-1; D call uncertain. CDR1 and CDR2 (germline): SGHAT, FQDESV (reference sequence). The CDR3 runs 14 residues. CDR3: CASTGIDLITDAFV. The CDR3 nucleotides are TGTGCCAGCACCGGAATAGACTTGATCACTGACGCTTTCGTT.

Details on this clonotype: Relative to the germline gene, one junction end is altered; a read error may explain this. The chain recombines TRBV6-1 with TRBJ2-1, with 9 bases matching TRBD2. CDR3 length: 15 amino acids. Per germline, CDR1 MNHNS and CDR2 SASEGT. CDR3 in amino acids: CTSSEEAGGCNEQLF. In DNA form, the CDR3 reads TGTACCAGCAGTGAAGAAGCGGGAGGATGCAATGAGCAGCTCTTC.

The gene calls are TRBV29-1 and TRBJ2-2; D might be TRBD1 (5 bases). This CDR3 has 14 amino acids. Trimming left V 4 bases short and J 3 bases short, with 12 bases between. Germline V CDR1 and CDR2: SQVTM, ANQGSEA. CDR3 residues: CSVVNRMDTGELFF. The CDR3 DNA sequence: TGCAGCGTTGTCAACAGGATGGACACCGGGGAGCTGTTTTTT.

This clonotype was recorded only once. The junction differs from germline at one of its ends, possibly a read error. The genes are TRBV11-2 and TRBJ2-2; D not certain. The CDR3 is made up of 13 amino acids. CDR1 SGHAT and CDR2 FQNNGV come from the germline V gene. The CDR3 reads CASSQGMAVELFF. The CDR3 DNA is TGCGCCAGCAGCCAAGGTATGGCCGTGGAGCTGTTTTTT.

A note on this clonotype: No conserved phenylalanine or tryptophan is present at the end of the CDR3, so a read error is the likely explanation. The chain uses TRBV14 and TRBJ2-3; unclear D gene. The germline gives CDR1 SGHDN, CDR2 FVKESK. The CDR3 loop spans 12 amino acids. DNA of the CDR3: TGTGCCAGCAGCCAAACCACAGATATGCAGTATCTT. It yields the protein CASSQTTDMQYL.

A remark on this clonotype: Relative to the germline gene, one junction end is altered; a read error may explain this. The chain links TRBV10-3 to TRBJ1-5; D is uncertain. Germline V gene data show CDR1 as ENHRY and CDR2 as SYGVKD. The length of the CDR3 is 14 residues. The CDR3 here is CAINELGANQPQHF. CDR3 in DNA: TGTGCCATCAATGAGCTGGGAGCGAATCAGCCCCAGCACTTT.

This clonotype showed up just once. Lacking the conserved final phenylalanine or tryptophan, this CDR3 likely reflects a read error. The chain combines TRBV10-3 with TRBJ2-5, with D possibly matching TRBD1 (6 bases). The CDR3 is made up of 16 amino acids. Germline loops: CDR1 ENHRY, CDR2 SYGVKD. Trimming took 10 bases from V and 5 from J, leaving 26 bases between them. The CDR3 region is CATEPGQGIPFETQYL. The DNA for the CDR3 is TGTGCCACCGAACCGGGACAAGGGATTCCTTTTGAGACCCAGTACTTA.

To note about this clonotype: One junction end disagrees with the germline gene, perhaps due to a read error. The chain uses TRBV11-2 and TRBJ1-5; weak D call: TRBD1 (5 bases). CDR3 length: 16 amino acids. Germline V gives CDR1 SGHAT, CDR2 FQNNGV. The CDR3 sequence is CASNLKGELTNQPQHF. In DNA form, the CDR3 reads TGTGCCAGCAACCTAAAAGGGGAACTGACGAATCAACCCCAGCATTTT.

This chain uses TRBV5-6 with TRBJ2-5; D gene ambiguous. The CDR3 extends over 13 amino acids. V lost 3 bases and J lost 2, with 8 bases in between. The germline V gene has CDR1 SGHDT and CDR2 YYEEEE. The DNA for the CDR3 is TGTGCCAGCAGCTCGGAACAGCAAGAGACCCAGTACTTC. It yields the protein CASSSEQQETQYF.

At least ten counts were recorded for this clonotype. The CDR3 reads CASSFGRNRASGAGELFF. CDR3 sequence (DNA): TGTGCCAGCAGCTTTGGGCGAAATAGGGCTAGCGGGGCCGGGGAGCTGTTTTTT. The V gene is TRBV5-4, the J gene TRBJ2-2, with 9 bases fitting TRBD2. V trimming: 2 bases; J trimming: 6 bases; junction bases outside the gene matches: 14. Germline V gene lookup returns CDR1 SGHNT and CDR2 YYREEE (reference sequence). The CDR3 totals 18 residues.